This paragraph reports one T cell receptor beta chain. Looked up from germline, CDR1 is SGHDT and CDR2 is YYEEEE. Trimming took 4 bases from V and 6 from J; bases not matched to a gene: 4. The CDR3 sequence is 14 residues long. These data are taken from a study of OX40 agonist ivuxolimab in advanced cancers. Overall study: An agonistic anti-OX40 (CD134) antibody, ivuxolimab, was used to treat the patients. Earlier treatment with anti-PD-1, anti-PD-L1 or anti-CTLA-4 was permitted, and about 40% had received some.

Repertoires were generated with immunoSEQ multiplex PCR, while TCRdb's copy carries only in-frame clones and drops some. The repertoire includes approximately 91,000 clones, around 85% of them detected once, and just under 2% sits in the top ten. The study sampled blood at baseline, cycle 4 day 1, and cycle 7 day 1. The sequencing used CD4+ or CD8+ T cells sorted from blood, collected in a trial of the OX40 agonist ivuxolimab. The rearrangement joins TRBV5-6 to TRBJ2-2, with 9 bases aligning to TRBD1. The sequence came from an adult with an advanced solid tumor such as melanoma, head and neck, liver or kidney cancer. CDR3 protein: CASSRTGEAGELFF. In DNA, the CDR3 is TGTGCCAGCAGCCGGACAGGGGAAGCCGGGGAGCTGTTTTTT.